The clone carrying this T cell receptor beta chain appeared a few times. This sample was included in a study of blood T cells in healthy people across ages. Combining a sample-barcoded 5' primer with a J-beta primer mix, a second PCR ran for roughly 6 to 12 cycles. In TCRdb, the 5' RACE reads were re-called with MiXCR into one record per CDR3 protein. Among about 720,000 distinct CDR3 sequences, 25% were seen once, and the ten largest hold 3.7%. The same sample was also used in a study of T cells of mothers and their children.

Sequences were obtained from blood. The receptor was derived from a boy aged 10-17 years in good health.

The CDR3 bases are TGCGCCAGCAACACCGGGACACTAGGAAACTACGAGCAGTACTTC. As protein: CASNTGTLGNYEQYF. V usage is TRBV5-1 and J usage is TRBJ2-5; D possibly corresponds to TRBD1 (6 bases). The end of the DNA aligns better with TRBJ2-7, so the J call may be wrong. CDR1 and CDR2 from the germline V gene are SGHRS and YFSETQ. The CDR3 has 15 amino acids.